The rows below give T cell receptor beta chains drawn from one sample of a study of control samples from healthy donors and cancer patients. Sequencing used immunoSEQ multiplex PCR; TCRdb keeps in-frame clones, though not all of them. The sample contains roughly 120,000 clones, just over 90% of which appear only once. Sequences were obtained from blood. The receptors come from a woman in her late teens or twenties in good health. CDR3s include the opening cysteine and the closing phenylalanine or tryptophan. The D gene is left open where the match is weak. Not every row has a clone size; where given, it reads once, few, many or a size class.

v_gene,d_gene,j_gene,abundance,CDR3aa,CDR3nt
TRBV3-1/TRBV3-2,NA,TRBJ2-5,NA,CASSQDWSGVQETQYF,TGTGCCAGCAGCCAAGATTGGTCGGGGGTCCAAGAGACCCAGTACTTC
TRBV28,NA,TRBJ1-1,once,CASSSGTRVTEAFF,TGTGCCAGCAGTTCCGGGACACGCGTCACTGAAGCTTTCTTT
TRBV11-1,NA,TRBJ2-2,NA,CASSSTGELFF,TGTGCCAGCTCTTCGACCGGGGAGCTGTTTTTT
TRBV20-1,NA,TRBJ1-2,NA,CSATSGAGYTF,TGCAGTGCTACCTCGGGGGCGGGCTACACCTTC
TRBV28,NA,TRBJ2-3,few,CATKGSGSTDTQYF,TGTGCCACCAAGGGGAGCGGAAGCACAGATACGCAGTATTTT
TRBV20-1,TRBD1,TRBJ1-2,NA,CSASPDRGYGYTF,TGCAGTGCTAGTCCCGACAGGGGCTATGGCTACACCTTC
TRBV27,NA,TRBJ2-1,NA,CASKRAQGSSYNEQFF,TGTGCCAGCAAAAGGGCTCAGGGGAGCTCCTACAATGAGCAGTTCTTC
TRBV9,NA,TRBJ1-1,NA,CASSGGGLAGPEAFF,TGTGCCAGCAGCGGGGGAGGACTAGCTGGACCTGAAGCTTTCTTT
TRBV11-3,NA,TRBJ1-3,NA,CASSYGGASGNTIYF,TGTGCCAGCAGCTACGGGGGTGCCTCTGGAAACACCATATATTTT
TRBV4-2,TRBD2,TRBJ2-6,NA,CASSQDHTIAGGPGANVLTF,TGTGCCAGCAGCCAAGACCACACTATTGCGGGAGGGCCTGGGGCCAACGTCCTGACTTTC
TRBV10-3,NA,TRBJ1-3,NA,CAISETGNTIYF,TGTGCCATCAGTGAAACAGGAAACACCATATATTTT
TRBV7-9,NA,TRBJ1-1,few,CASSYPYGENKNTEAFF,TGTGCCAGCAGCTACCCGTATGGGGAAAACAAGAACACTGAAGCTTTCTTT
TRBV23-1,TRBD1,TRBJ2-7,NA,CASSHSIGQVPYEQYF,TGCGCCAGCAGTCATTCAATTGGACAGGTGCCTTACGAGCAGTACTTC
TRBV2,TRBD1,TRBJ1-3,NA,CASSYSGTANGNTIYF,TGTGCCAGCAGTTATTCCGGGACAGCGAATGGAAACACCATATATTTT
TRBV7-9,NA,TRBJ1-2,NA,CASRHTTGHTNYGYTF,TGTGCCAGCAGACATACTACGGGACACACCAACTATGGCTACACCTTC
TRBV6-5,TRBD2,TRBJ2-7,NA,CASSYSVVAGEEEQYF,TGTGCCAGCAGTTACTCGGTAGTAGCGGGAGAGGAGGAGCAGTACTTC
TRBV7-9,NA,TRBJ1-2,NA,CASSYGLNYGYTF,TGTGCCAGCAGCTACGGGCTTAACTATGGCTACACCTTC
TRBV7-2,TRBD1,TRBJ1-6,once,CASSSGQGAFYSPLHF,TGTGCCAGCAGCTCTGGACAGGGGGCTTTTTATTCACCCCTCCACTTT
TRBV7-3,NA,TRBJ2-2,once,CASSKTGTVITGELFF,TGTGCCAGCAGCAAGACGGGGACGGTTATAACCGGGGAGCTGTTTTTT
TRBV4-3,NA,TRBJ2-1,NA,CASSQEEGDNEQFF,TGCGCCAGCAGCCAAGAGGAGGGGGACAATGAGCAGTTCTTC
TRBV4-1,TRBD1,TRBJ1-5,NA,CASSQAGTGNQPQHF,TGCGCCAGCAGCCAAGCGGGGACAGGCAATCAGCCCCAGCATTTT
TRBV6-1,NA,TRBJ2-2,NA,CASSEAWAGMGGELFF,TGTGCCAGCAGTGAAGCATGGGCAGGGATGGGCGGGGAGCTGTTTTTT
TRBV10-1,NA,TRBJ2-7,NA,CASSWGDGSNEQYF,TGCGCCAGCAGTTGGGGGGACGGTTCGAACGAGCAGTACTTC
TRBV2,NA,TRBJ2-7,NA,CASSSPYPTYEQYF,TGTGCCAGCAGCTCTCCGTACCCGACCTACGAGCAGTACTTC
TRBV12-3/TRBV12-4,NA,TRBJ2-7,NA,CASTLRGYEQYF,TGTGCCAGCACCCTAAGGGGTTACGAGCAGTACTTC
TRBV3-1/TRBV3-2,NA,TRBJ1-4,NA,CASSAPGLNEKLFF,TGTGCCAGCAGCGCCCCAGGATTAAATGAAAAACTGTTTTTT
TRBV7-2,TRBD1,TRBJ1-5,NA,CASSLRGLGNQPQHF,TGTGCCAGCAGCCTCAGGGGGTTGGGGAATCAGCCCCAGCATTTT
TRBV6-8,TRBD2,TRBJ2-5,NA,CAKPSSGRPPFGGQYF,TGTGCCAAGCCCTCAAGCGGGAGGCCTCCATTTGGTGGCCAGTACTTC
TRBV2,NA,TRBJ1-2,NA,CASSATGSFLYGYTF,TGTGCCAGCAGCGCCACAGGGTCCTTCCTCTATGGCTACACCTTC
TRBV27,TRBD2,TRBJ2-7,NA,CASSLSSGSTYEQYF,TGTGCCAGCAGTTTGTCTAGCGGGAGTACCTACGAGCAGTACTTC
TRBV30,NA,TRBJ1-1,NA,CAWILRGATEAFF,TGTGCCTGGATCCTAAGGGGAGCCACTGAAGCTTTCTTT
TRBV5-4,TRBD2,TRBJ2-2,NA,CASSLTRLAANTGELFF,TGTGCCAGCAGCCTAACGCGACTAGCGGCGAACACCGGGGAGCTGTTTTTT
TRBV2,NA,TRBJ1-2,NA,CASSESNGYTF,TGTGCCAGCAGTGAATCCAATGGCTACACCTTC